This entry describes one T cell receptor beta chain. The data derive from a study of CD8 T cells in Susac syndrome. With 0 bases clipped from V and 3 bases from J, the junction kept 11 bases outside the gene matches. CDR1 is DFQATT, CDR2 SNEGSKA, per germline (reference sequence). This CDR3 spans 17 amino acids. RNA, at about 0.5 to 1 ug, was reverse transcribed with random hexamers. Using its own MiXCR run on the immunoSEQ multiplex PCR reads, TCRdb lists one record per CDR3 protein. There are about 240,000 distinct CDR3 sequences in the sample; 95% to 97% occur only once, and approximately 0.094% lies in the top ten.

The V and J genes are TRBV20-1 and TRBJ2-7, with 10 bases fitting TRBD2. The sequence came from a human donor with Susac syndrome. What was sequenced was CD4+ T cells from PBMCs. The DNA of the CDR3 is TGCAGTGCTAGAGATCGGACTAGCGGAACCCGGGGCTACGAGCAGTACTTC. Amino acids: CSARDRTSGTRGYEQYF.